Presented here are 24 T cell receptor beta chains from one specimen sequenced in a study of shared clonotypes between healthy human individuals (dated by TCRdb to the early 2020s). Library prep was done by the immunoSEQ multiplex PCR assay. Held by TCRdb, this immuneACCESS table contains in-frame sequences only and omits some clones. Under half of the omission traces to an unresolved V gene where checked; the cause of the rest is unknown. This sample lists approximately 2,200,000 clones; 90% to 95% were detected once. The ten largest make up about 1.8% of the sample. For the CD8 naive samples, CD45RO-negative cells were positively selected for CCR7, yielding a CD45RA+CCR7+ population from which TemRA cells were excluded. Sequenced material: naive CD8+ T cells from PBMCs. The cell subset or site tag for this specimen amounts to: CD45RA+CCR7+. These receptors were taken from a man younger than 35 in good health. Some clones in this sample may be carry-over from other donors' samples.

The chain is built from TRBV5-4 and TRBJ2-7; 9 bases are a match to TRBD2. V gave up 0 bases and J gave up 7 bases; unmatched junction bases: 8. Germline V gene sequence: CDR1 SGHNT, CDR2 YYREEE (reference sequence). This CDR3 is built from 15 residues. CDR3 in amino acids: CASSLDLAGKGEQYF. In DNA form, the CDR3 reads TGTGCCAGCAGCTTGGATCTAGCGGGAAAGGGAGAGCAGTACTTC. The variable domain in full, completed from reference TRBV5-4 and TRBJ2-7, reads ETGVTQSPTHLIKTRGQQVTLRCSSQSGHNTVSWYQQALGQGPQFIFQYYREEENGRGNFPPRFSGLQFPNYSSELNVNALELDDSALYLCASSLDLAGKGEQYFGPGTRLTVT.

The rearrangement uses TRBV6-4 and TRBJ2-7; D not certain. Germline V CDR1 and CDR2: MRHNA, SNTAGT. Trimming shortened V by 8 bases and J by 3 bases, and 11 bases separated the two germline ends. CDR3 length equals 12 residues. The CDR3 reads CASSPLLYEQYF. The CDR3 DNA follows: TGTGCCAGCTCCCCCCTTCTCTACGAGCAGTACTTC.

As regards this clone: Within the sample, other DNA sequences also encode this same CDR3. The V call is TRBV28, the J call TRBJ1-6; possible D gene TRBD1, 6 bases. Germline CDR1 MDHEN, CDR2 SYDVKM. The V end lost 2 bases, the J end lost 7 bases, and 6 bases lay between the germline ends. The CDR3 totals 13 residues. The CDR3 protein is CASSLGGNSPLHF. The CDR3 region has the DNA TGTGCCAGCAGTTTAGGGGGCAATTCACCCCTCCACTTT.

A word on this clone: This same CDR3 is encoded by further DNA sequences in the sample. The chain is built from TRBV6-1 and TRBJ1-1; D call uncertain. Between the trimmed V and J ends, which lost 4 bases and 2 bases, there was a span of 8 bases. Germline V CDR1 and CDR2: MNHNS, SASEGT. This CDR3 has 13 residues. The CDR3, as DNA: TGTGCCAGCAGTGGGGGAGTCAACACTGAAGCTTTCTTT. As protein: CASSGGVNTEAFF.

As for this clone: Other DNA sequences from this sample encode an identical CDR3 as well. This chain uses TRBV28 with TRBJ2-1; D not certain. The V gene lost 3 bases and the J gene lost 4 bases, with 7 bases spanning the gap. The germline gives CDR1 MDHEN, CDR2 SYDVKM. This CDR3 has 13 residues. The chain's CDR3 is CASSLQGYNEQFF. CDR3 nucleotides: TGTGCCAGCAGTTTGCAAGGGTACAATGAGCAGTTCTTC. The whole variable domain, remainder taken from reference TRBV28 and TRBJ2-1, is DVKVTQSSRYLVKRTGEKVFLECVQDMDHENMFWYRQDPGLGLRLIYFSYDVKMKEKGDIPEGYSVSREKKERFSLILESASTNQTSMYLCASSLQGYNEQFFGPGTRLTVL.

The chain carries TRBV5-6 and TRBJ1-1; D is perhaps TRBD1 (6 bases). The CDR3 runs to 15 residues. The germline V gene has CDR1 SGHDT and CDR2 YYEEEE. V shed 0 bases and J shed 3 bases, with 12 bases lying between them. CDR3 nucleotides: TGTGCCAGCAGCTTGGTGTGGGGGCCCCACACTGAAGCTTTCTTT. This translates into CASSLVWGPHTEAFF.

This chain uses TRBV11-3 with TRBJ2-2, with D unclear. The CDR3 extends over 14 amino acids. V was cut by 4 bases and J by 0 bases, with 6 bases left in between. CDR1 is SGHNT, CDR2 YENEEA, per germline. CDR3 DNA: TGTGCCAGCAGCTCAGACACGAACACCGGGGAGCTGTTTTTT. It translates to CASSSDTNTGELFF.

CDR3 in DNA: TGTGCCAGCAGTCCGCACGCAGGGGTACAAGAGACCCAGTACTTC. Its protein is CASSPHAGVQETQYF. This chain uses TRBV28 with TRBJ2-5; D may be TRBD1 (6 bases). Germline V gene data show CDR1 as MDHEN and CDR2 as SYDVKM. V lost 5 bases and J 2 bases, leaving 15 bases between the germline ends. The CDR3 covers 15 residues.

The rearrangement uses TRBV5-1 and TRBJ2-1, with TRBD2 matching 10 bases. Trimming at V came to 0 bases and at J to 7 bases, leaving 7 bases not matched to a gene. CDR3 length: 16 amino acids. Germline loops: CDR1 SGHRS, CDR2 YFSETQ. For the CDR3, the DNA is TGCGCCAGCAGCTTGGGGGCTAGCGGGAGCACGAATGAGCAGTTCTTC. Protein product: CASSLGASGSTNEQFF.

V and J are TRBV2 and TRBJ2-1; tentative D call: TRBD1 (5 bases). Trimming stripped 2 bases from V and 3 bases from J, with 17 bases between. This CDR3 region has 17 residues. CDR1 SNHLY and CDR2 FYNNEI come from the germline V gene. The CDR3 nucleotides read TGTGCCAGCAGTGAAAGAGCCGGTGGGGCTCGCTACAATGAGCAGTTCTTC. This sequence encodes CASSERAGGARYNEQFF.

The rearrangement uses TRBV6-6 and TRBJ1-3, with D hard to call. CDR1 is MNHNY, CDR2 SVGAGI, per germline (reference sequence). V dropped 3 bases and J dropped 0 bases, with 12 bases sitting between them. CDR3 length: 16 residues. CDR3 amino acids: CASSYLVSLSGNTIYF. CDR3 in DNA: TGTGCCAGCAGTTATCTAGTTTCCCTCTCTGGAAACACCATATATTTT.

This clone was detected once. The chain uses TRBV28 and TRBJ2-1, with 10 bases lining up with TRBD2. The CDR3 is made up of 15 amino acids. Germline V CDR1 and CDR2: MDHEN, SYDVKM. The J segment lost 4 bases and the V segment lost 4 bases, leaving 4 bases of the junction unmatched. The CDR3 protein is CASSSLAGVYNEQFF. The DNA for the CDR3 is TGTGCCAGCAGTTCCCTAGCGGGAGTTTACAATGAGCAGTTCTTC.

This clone was seen once. The chain uses TRBV19 and TRBJ1-2; 11 bases line up with TRBD1. V lost 3 bases, J lost 4 bases, and 4 bases stayed unmatched. The CDR3 is made up of 15 amino acids. Germline CDR1 reads LNHDA; CDR2 reads SQIVND (reference sequence). The DNA of the CDR3 is TGTGCCAGTAGTATTATCGGGACAGGGGGCTATGGCTACACCTTC. It encodes CASSIIGTGGYGYTF.

V usage is TRBV7-2 and J usage is TRBJ2-7; 9 bases are a match to TRBD2. The V gene's germline CDR1 is SGHTA and CDR2 FQGNSA. V trimming: 2 bases; J trimming: 4 bases; junction bases outside the gene matches: 6. The CDR3 consists of 15 residues. The CDR3 DNA is TGTGCCAGCAGCTTAATAGCGGGAGCTCTATACGAGCAGTACTTC. This sequence encodes CASSLIAGALYEQYF.

The rearrangement links TRBV4-2 to TRBJ2-5; 8 nucleotides match TRBD2. Germline CDR1 LGHNA, CDR2 YNFKEQ. CDR3 length: 18 amino acids. V shed 1 base and J 2 bases; nucleotides not matched to a gene: 12. The CDR3 region has the DNA TGTGCCAGCAGCCAAGGGGGGCACGGGAGGGGTTTTCAAGAGACCCAGTACTTC. This sequence encodes CASSQGGHGRGFQETQYF.

The J gene is TRBJ2-1, the V gene TRBV20-1; 9 nucleotides agree with TRBD1. The germline gives CDR1 DFQATT, CDR2 SNEGSKA (reference sequence). The CDR3 contains 11 residues. Unmatched junction bases numbered 5, after V lost 6 bases and J lost 11 bases. DNA for the CDR3: TGCAGTGCCACTACAGGGGGCCAGCAGTTCTTC. Protein: CSATTGGQQFF.

The V call is TRBV29-1, the J call TRBJ2-3; D gene uncertain. The germline V gene encodes CDR1 SQVTM and CDR2 ANQGSEA. With 2 bases removed from V and 6 bases from J, the gap between germline ends came to 12 bases. The CDR3 covers 13 residues. DNA for the CDR3: TGCAGCGTTGAACCGGCAGCCCCCGATACGCAGTATTTT. Translating gives CSVEPAAPDTQYF.

The V call is TRBV27, the J call TRBJ2-3, with TRBD2 identical over 9 bases. This CDR3 has 14 amino acids. CDR1 is MNHEY, CDR2 SMNVEV, per germline (reference sequence). The V segment lost 7 bases and the J segment 1 base; nucleotides outside the gene matches: 3. Written as DNA, the CDR3 is TGTGCCAGCATTAAGCGGGGGGGCACAGATACGCAGTATTTT. It codes for CASIKRGGTDTQYF.

This clone was seen just once. The V gene is TRBV7-6, the J gene TRBJ2-7, with D possibly matching TRBD1 (6 bases). The CDR3 runs 17 residues. Per germline, CDR1 SGHVS and CDR2 FNYEAQ. The ends were cut back, 0 bases at V and 0 bases at J, with 15 bases in the middle. CDR3 amino acids: CASSLASRQGNSYEQYF. CDR3 bases: TGTGCCAGCAGCTTAGCAAGTCGGCAGGGGAACTCCTACGAGCAGTACTTC.

Note on this clone: The same CDR3 also results from other DNA sequences found in this sample. This rearrangement joins TRBV19 to TRBJ2-2; possible D gene TRBD2, 6 bases. CDR3 size: 11 residues. Germline assignment: CDR1 LNHDA and CDR2 SQIVND (reference sequence). V lost 11 bases to trimming and J lost 5 bases, with 9 bases between them. This chain's CDR3 is CAGGETGELFF. CDR3 coding DNA: TGTGCCGGAGGGGAGACCGGGGAGCTGTTTTTT.

The chain links TRBV11-2 to TRBJ2-1; 10 positions agree with TRBD1. The CDR3 length is 15 residues. Trimming at V came to 2 bases and at J to 9 bases, leaving 7 bases not matched to a gene. CDR1 SGHAT and CDR2 FQNNGV come from the germline V gene. The CDR3 loop reads CASSLNPTGGTEQFF. CDR3 nucleotide sequence: TGTGCCAGCAGCTTAAACCCGACAGGGGGCACTGAGCAGTTCTTC.

V and J are TRBV7-9 and TRBJ2-3; 13 positions agree with TRBD2. Germline lookup yields CDR1 SEHNR and CDR2 FQNEAQ (reference sequence). V dropped 3 bases and J dropped 4; count of bases not matched to a gene: 4. The CDR3 is 16 residues long. CDR3 sequence (DNA): TGTGCCAGCAGCTTCAGACTAGCGGGAGGTTCAGATACGCAGTATTTT. It specifies CASSFRLAGGSDTQYF.

The chain uses TRBV11-3 and TRBJ2-5; D tentatively fits TRBD1 or TRBD2 (5 bases each). The J call may be mistaken, given a closer DNA end match to TRBJ2-7. The CDR3 is 14 amino acids. Germline assignment: CDR1 SGHNT and CDR2 YENEEA. The CDR3 region has the DNA TGTGCCAGCAGCCCCCGGGACGGACACTACGAGCAGTACTTC. It is translated as CASSPRDGHYEQYF.

The rearrangement uses TRBV4-1 and TRBJ2-1; 10 positions match TRBD2. Germline V CDR1 and CDR2: MGHRA, YSYEKL. The CDR3 runs 16 residues. J was trimmed by 6 bases and V by 2 bases; bases with no gene match: 7. As DNA, the CDR3 is TGCGCCAGCAGCCAACGAGGGGCTAGCGGGAGCAATGAGCAGTTCTTC. It specifies CASSQRGASGSNEQFF.